A selection of T cell receptor beta chains follows, all from one sample in a study of T-cell reconstitution after alpha-beta-depleted transplantation in children. TCRdb fed the PCR reads into MiXCR, producing one record per CDR3 protein. The sample consists of about 190,000 distinct CDR3 sequences, around 10% of them appearing once. The starting material was PBMCs, obtained before TCRalphabeta/CD19-depleted stem cell transplant. All receptors come from a boy under 10 years old with acute myeloid leukemia, due to receive a stem cell transplant. The CDR3 runs from the conserved cysteine through the conserved F or W. A D gene is named only where the DNA matches it firmly. Clone size is shown for a subset of rows, as once, few, many or a class of expanded clone.

CDR3 DNA: TGCGCCAGCGCCCAGGGTGTGAACACTGAAGCTTTCTTT; CDR3 protein: CASAQGVNTEAFF; clone size: many; D gene: NA; J gene: TRBJ1-1; CDR3 length: 13; V gene: TRBV5-1
CDR3 DNA: TGTGCCAGCAGCTACACAGCAATGAACACTGAAGCTTTCTTT; CDR3 protein: CASSYTAMNTEAFF; clone size: many; D gene: NA; J gene: TRBJ1-1; CDR3 length: 14; V gene: TRBV7-9
CDR3 DNA: TGTGCCACCAGTGACCAAAGCGGGAGCCTCACAGATACGCAGTATTTT; CDR3 protein: CATSDQSGSLTDTQYF; clone size: many; D gene: TRBD2; J gene: TRBJ2-3; CDR3 length: 16; V gene: TRBV24-1
CDR3 DNA: TGTGCCAGCAGCTTAGATAGTCTTCCCTTAATGGATGGCTACACCTTC; CDR3 protein: CASSLDSLPLMDGYTF; clone size: many; D gene: NA; J gene: TRBJ1-2; CDR3 length: 16; V gene: TRBV7-2
CDR3 DNA: TGCAGTGCTACCCTTCTGCGGCAGCGGGAGAGAATTGGGCAAAGCTCCTACAATGAGCAGTTCTTC; CDR3 protein: CSATLLRQRERIGQSSYNEQFF; clone size: many; D gene: TRBD2; J gene: TRBJ2-1; CDR3 length: 22; V gene: TRBV20-1
CDR3 DNA: TGTGCCAGCAGCCGAAGTCTGGGACAGGGGTCTAACTATGGCTACACCTTC; CDR3 protein: CASSRSLGQGSNYGYTF; clone size: few; D gene: TRBD1; J gene: TRBJ1-2; CDR3 length: 17; V gene: TRBV3-1
CDR3 DNA: TGTGCCAGCAGTACTCGGACTAGCGGGGGGCCCCCGGGAGAGACCCAGTACTTC; CDR3 protein: CASSTRTSGGPPGETQYF; clone size: many; D gene: TRBD2; J gene: TRBJ2-5; CDR3 length: 18; V gene: TRBV6-5
CDR3 DNA: TGTGCCAGCAGCTTAACGGCGCAGGATCAAGAGACCCAGTACTTC; CDR3 protein: CASSLTAQDQETQYF; clone size: many; D gene: NA; J gene: TRBJ2-5; CDR3 length: 15; V gene: TRBV7-3
CDR3 DNA: TGTGCCAGCAGCTTGGACTCCGCGGGAGGTCTTTACGAGCAGTACTTC; CDR3 protein: CASSLDSAGGLYEQYF; clone size: NA; D gene: TRBD2; J gene: TRBJ2-7; CDR3 length: 16; V gene: TRBV11-1
CDR3 DNA: TGTGCCACCAGCAGGGCCCTCGGGATAGCGTCGACCGACTACGAGCAGTACTTC; CDR3 protein: CATSRALGIASTDYEQYF; clone size: many; D gene: NA; J gene: TRBJ2-7; CDR3 length: 18; V gene: TRBV15
CDR3 DNA: TGTGCCATCAGTGAGCCAAGACAGGACTATAATTCACCCCTCCACTTT; CDR3 protein: CAISEPRQDYNSPLHF; clone size: many; D gene: NA; J gene: TRBJ1-6; CDR3 length: 16; V gene: TRBV10-3
CDR3 DNA: TGCGCCAGCAGGAGCGGGGGGGGTGCAGATACGCAGTATTTT; CDR3 protein: CASRSGGGADTQYF; clone size: many; D gene: TRBD2; J gene: TRBJ2-3; CDR3 length: 14; V gene: TRBV5-1
CDR3 DNA: TGTGCCAGCAGCTTAGAGGGGGACATGTTCTACGAGCAGTACTTC; CDR3 protein: CASSLEGDMFYEQYF; clone size: many; D gene: NA; J gene: TRBJ2-7; CDR3 length: 15; V gene: TRBV7-2
CDR3 DNA: TGCAGCGTTTTAACCGGGACAGTGTACGAGCAGTACTTC; CDR3 protein: CSVLTGTVYEQYF; clone size: NA; D gene: TRBD1; J gene: TRBJ2-7; CDR3 length: 13; V gene: TRBV29-1
CDR3 DNA: TGCGCCAGCAGCTTGGATCCGGGGACGGGAGATGGCAATCAGCCCCAGCATTTT; CDR3 protein: CASSLDPGTGDGNQPQHF; clone size: many; D gene: NA; J gene: TRBJ1-5; CDR3 length: 18; V gene: TRBV5-1
CDR3 DNA: TGCAGTGCTACTGAGACCTACAATGAGCAGTTCTTC; CDR3 protein: CSATETYNEQFF; clone size: NA; D gene: NA; J gene: TRBJ2-1; CDR3 length: 12; V gene: TRBV20-1
CDR3 DNA: TGTGCCAGCAGCCGAGGGGGGGAGAGGAATGAAAAACTGTTTTTT; CDR3 protein: CASSRGGERNEKLFF; clone size: NA; D gene: NA; J gene: TRBJ1-4; CDR3 length: 15; V gene: TRBV7-3
CDR3 DNA: TGCGCCAGCAGCCAGACAGGGGTCCCTTCACCCCTCCACTTT; CDR3 protein: CASSQTGVPSPLHF; clone size: many; D gene: TRBD1; J gene: TRBJ1-6; CDR3 length: 14; V gene: TRBV5-1
CDR3 DNA: TGTGCCAGCAGCTTAGCTTCTGAGGGGCGATCCTACGAGCAGTACTTC; CDR3 protein: CASSLASEGRSYEQYF; clone size: many; D gene: NA; J gene: TRBJ2-7; CDR3 length: 16; V gene: TRBV7-2
CDR3 DNA: TGCGCCAGCAGAGCCATGAACACTGAAGCTTTCTTT; CDR3 protein: CASRAMNTEAFF; clone size: many; D gene: NA; J gene: TRBJ1-1; CDR3 length: 12; V gene: TRBV5-1
CDR3 DNA: TGTGCCAGCAGAGGACAGGGCATAGCCAAAAACATTCAGTACTTC; CDR3 protein: CASRGQGIAKNIQYF; clone size: many; D gene: TRBD1; J gene: TRBJ2-4; CDR3 length: 15; V gene: TRBV12-3/TRBV12-4
CDR3 DNA: TGCGCCAGCTCCCGGACAGGGGAGAACACCGGGGAGCTGTTTTTT; CDR3 protein: CASSRTGENTGELFF; clone size: many; D gene: TRBD1; J gene: TRBJ2-2; CDR3 length: 15; V gene: TRBV5-1
CDR3 DNA: TGCAGGACACGGCCTGGCGAGCAGTACTTC; CDR3 protein: CRTRPGEQYF; clone size: many; D gene: NA; J gene: TRBJ2-7; CDR3 length: 10; V gene: TRBV20-1
CDR3 DNA: TGTGCCAGCAGGCCCAGGGGCAGTGGAAACACCATATATTTT; CDR3 protein: CASRPRGSGNTIYF; clone size: many; D gene: NA; J gene: TRBJ1-3; CDR3 length: 14; V gene: TRBV6-1
CDR3 DNA: TGTGCCAGCAGTTTTACCCGGACACCGAACACTGAAGCTTTCTTT; CDR3 protein: CASSFTRTPNTEAFF; clone size: many; D gene: NA; J gene: TRBJ1-1; CDR3 length: 15; V gene: TRBV12-3/TRBV12-4
CDR3 DNA: TGTGCCAGCAGTTTATCCGCTAGCGGGGCTCTTGAGCAGTTCTTC; CDR3 protein: CASSLSASGALEQFF; clone size: many; D gene: TRBD2; J gene: TRBJ2-1; CDR3 length: 15; V gene: TRBV27
CDR3 DNA: TGCAGTGCGGGACTAGCGAGCTCCTACGAGCAGTACTTC; CDR3 protein: CSAGLASSYEQYF; clone size: many; D gene: TRBD2; J gene: TRBJ2-7; CDR3 length: 13; V gene: TRBV20-1
CDR3 DNA: TGCTGCGGGGTGCCCTCTGGGGCCAACGTCCTGACTTTC; CDR3 protein: CCGVPSGANVLTF; clone size: few; D gene: NA; J gene: TRBJ2-6; CDR3 length: 13; V gene: TRBV20-1
CDR3 DNA: TGTGCCAGTAGTATACGTAGACTAGCCTTCCAAGAGACCCAGTACTTC; CDR3 protein: CASSIRRLAFQETQYF; clone size: few; D gene: TRBD2; J gene: TRBJ2-5; CDR3 length: 16; V gene: TRBV19
CDR3 DNA: TGCAGTGTCCAAAGCGGGGGGGCCGGGGAGACCCAGTACTTC; CDR3 protein: CSVQSGGAGETQYF; clone size: many; D gene: TRBD2; J gene: TRBJ2-5; CDR3 length: 14; V gene: TRBV20-1
CDR3 DNA: TGTGCCAGCAGTCCTCTCCCGGGACAGGGGAACACTGAAGCTTTCTTT; CDR3 protein: CASSPLPGQGNTEAFF; clone size: many; D gene: TRBD1; J gene: TRBJ1-1; CDR3 length: 16; V gene: TRBV27
CDR3 DNA: TGCGCCAGCAGCCAAGATGAAGCGGGAGGTTTCACAGATACGCAGTATTTT; CDR3 protein: CASSQDEAGGFTDTQYF; clone size: many; D gene: TRBD2; J gene: TRBJ2-3; CDR3 length: 17; V gene: TRBV4-1
CDR3 DNA: TGTGCAAGTCGGGACCCGGACAGGGACCATAGCAATCAGCCCCAGCATTTT; CDR3 protein: CASRDPDRDHSNQPQHF; clone size: NA; D gene: NA; J gene: TRBJ1-5; CDR3 length: 17; V gene: TRBV12-2
CDR3 DNA: TGTGCCAGCAGTTACCGAGGGGGACGGGAAGCTTTCTTT; CDR3 protein: CASSYRGGREAFF; clone size: many; D gene: NA; J gene: TRBJ1-1; CDR3 length: 13; V gene: TRBV6-5
CDR3 DNA: TGTGCCAGCAGCCCCCGGTTCGGGGCCTATGGCTACACCTTC; CDR3 protein: CASSPRFGAYGYTF; clone size: many; D gene: NA; J gene: TRBJ1-2; CDR3 length: 14; V gene: TRBV11-2